Presented here are 28 T cell receptor beta chains from one specimen sequenced in a study of blood T cell repertoires in COVID-19. Assay: immunoSEQ multiplex PCR; the TCRdb copy retains only in-frame clones and omits some. The sample gives about 300,000 clones, roughly 88% of which show up once; 1.6% is in the top ten. Sequencing was carried out using peripheral blood. The receptor source for this set is a woman aged 25 to 39 with COVID-19, enrolled during active disease.

This clone has a handful of counts. The gene calls are TRBV2 and TRBJ1-5; D is unresolved. Deletions cut 3 bases from V and 4 bases from J, with 10 bases between. From germline, CDR1 is SNHLY and CDR2 FYNNEI. The CDR3 covers 14 residues. CDR3 sequence: CASSEQAYNQPQHF. CDR3 nucleotides: TGTGCCAGCAGTGAGCAGGCGTATAATCAGCCCCAGCATTTT.

The CDR3 DNA follows: TGTGCCAGCTCAGCCCTCCCGCCGGGGGGGACAATAAGCAATCAGCCCCAGCATTTT. It yields the protein CASSALPPGGTISNQPQHF. The chain joins TRBV2 to TRBJ1-5, with a weak D call TRBD1 (6 bases). The CDR3 contains 19 residues. The germline V and J ends were trimmed by 8 bases and 1 base, with 27 bases remaining between them. Germline V CDR1 and CDR2: SNHLY, FYNNEI.

CDR3 sequence reads: CATSYRSEAFF. As DNA, the CDR3 is TGTGCCACCAGTTACAGGAGTGAAGCTTTCTTT. V is TRBV24-1 and J is TRBJ1-1, with D possibly TRBD1 on 5 matching bases. This CDR3 has 11 residues. Germline lookup yields CDR1 KGHDR and CDR2 SFDVKD. With 6 bases removed from V and 7 bases from J, the gap between germline ends came to 8 bases.

This chain links TRBV5-4 with TRBJ2-5; 8 bases line up with TRBD1. Trimming took 6 bases from V and 5 from J; bases not matched to a gene: 12. Germline assignment: CDR1 SGHNT and CDR2 YYREEE (reference sequence). CDR3 length: 15 amino acids. The CDR3: CASKAGGLASETQYF. CDR3 nucleotides: TGTGCCAGCAAGGCAGGGGGCTTAGCATCCGAGACCCAGTACTTC.

In DNA form, the CDR3 reads TGTGCCAGCAGTTACTCCGTCAGGGGTAATTCACCCCTCCACTTT. This codes for CASSYSVRGNSPLHF. The chain has TRBV6-5 and TRBJ1-6; tentative D call: TRBD1 (6 bases). Germline CDR1 reads MNHEY; CDR2 reads SVGAGI. The V and J ends lost 0 bases and 6 bases respectively, with 9 bases between them. The CDR3 is 15 amino acids.

V usage is TRBV5-6 and J usage is TRBJ2-7; weak D call: TRBD1 (6 bases). CDR1 and CDR2 from the germline V gene are SGHDT and YYEEEE. The CDR3 extends over 14 amino acids. V dropped 4 bases and J dropped 6 bases, with 17 bases sitting between them. CDR3 bases: TGTGCCAGCAGCGCGGATCAGGGGACCGGCGAGCAGTACTTC. Amino acid sequence: CASSADQGTGEQYF. Full variable domain (missing parts from reference TRBV5-6 and TRBJ2-7): DAGVTQSPTHLIKTRGQQVTLRCSPKSGHDTVSWYQQALGQGPQFIFQYYEEEERQRGNFPDRFSGHQFPNYSSELNVNALLLGDSALYLCASSADQGTGEQYFGPGTRLTVT.

The rearrangement links TRBV7-3 to TRBJ1-2; no reliable D call. Germline lookup yields CDR1 SGHTA and CDR2 FQGTGA. This CDR3 has 15 residues. The ends were cut back, 2 bases at V and 6 bases at J, with 16 bases in the middle. The DNA for the CDR3 is TGTGCCAGCAGCTTAGATAGCACGTCTGGCCATGGCTACACCTTC. This encodes CASSLDSTSGHGYTF.

This chain uses TRBV24-1 with TRBJ1-2, with a tentative D call TRBD1 (6 bases). Germline V CDR1 and CDR2: KGHDR, SFDVKD. V lost 4 bases and J 6 bases, leaving 14 bases between the germline ends. The CDR3 spans 14 residues. CDR3 nucleotide sequence: TGTGCCACCAGTGACAACACAGGGTACCATGGCTACACCTTC. Its protein product is CATSDNTGYHGYTF.

The V call is TRBV6-6, the J call TRBJ1-6, with D uncertain. V was trimmed by 7 bases and J by 5 bases, leaving 9 bases between them. CDR3 length: 13 residues. Germline V gene lookup returns CDR1 MNHNY and CDR2 SVGAGI (reference sequence). CDR3 coding DNA: TGTGCCAGCAATCCCAGAAATAATTCACCCCTCCACTTT. As protein: CASNPRNNSPLHF.

The rearrangement joins TRBV5-1 to TRBJ2-6; TRBD1 matches 9 bases. The V gene end was trimmed by 4 bases and the J gene end by 9 bases; junction bases not matched to a gene: 5. The germline V gene has CDR1 SGHRS and CDR2 YFSETQ. The CDR3 is 14 amino acids. DNA of the CDR3: TGCGCCAGCAGCCCTACAGGGGGCGACAACGTCCTGACTTTC. It specifies CASSPTGGDNVLTF. Complete variable domain (other parts from reference TRBV5-1 and TRBJ2-6): KAGVTQTPRYLIKTRGQQVTLSCSPISGHRSVSWYQQTPGQGLQFLFEYFSETQRNKGNFPGRFSGRQFSNSRSEMNVSTLELGDSALYLCASSPTGGDNVLTFGAGSRLTVL.

The genes are TRBV5-4 and TRBJ2-2; 10 bases map to TRBD2. CDR1 SGHNT and CDR2 YYREEE come from the germline V gene (reference sequence). The CDR3 extends over 15 amino acids. V lost 4 bases and J lost 5; bases outside the gene matches: 5. The CDR3 DNA sequence: TGTGCCAGCAGCGCCTCTAGCGGGGGTACCGGGGAGCTGTTTTTT. The encoded protein is CASSASSGGTGELFF.

Worth noting for this clone: A much larger clone is a single base away; this may be a read error. The genes are TRBV6-2 or TRBV6-3 and TRBJ2-7; 8 bases agree with TRBD1. Germline CDR1 reads MNHEY; CDR2 reads SVGEGT. This CDR3 is 12 amino acids long. V was clipped by 6 bases and J by 5 bases; unmatched bases: 3. CDR3 loop: CASSRTGNEQYV. The CDR3 DNA sequence: TGTGCCAGCAGCCGGACAGGGAACGAGCAGTACGTC.

This chain uses TRBV7-9 with TRBJ1-2, with D hard to call. Trimming removed 1 base at V and 2 bases at J, with 8 bases between. The CDR3 extends over 14 amino acids. Germline CDR1 reads SEHNR; CDR2 reads FQNEAQ (reference sequence). The CDR3 reads CASSLDSHNYGYTF. CDR3 nucleotides: TGTGCCAGCAGCTTAGACAGCCACAACTATGGCTACACCTTC. The whole variable domain, remainder taken from reference TRBV7-9 and TRBJ1-2, is DTGVSQNPRHKITKRGQNVTFRCDPISEHNRLYWYRQTLGQGPEFLTYFQNEAQLEKSRLLSDRFSAERPKGSFSTLEIQRTEQGDSAMYLCASSLDSHNYGYTFGSGTRLTVV.

The V call is TRBV7-9, the J call TRBJ1-4; 9 nucleotides match TRBD1. J lost 3 bases, V lost 5 bases, and 7 bases had no gene match. The CDR3 loop spans 16 amino acids. CDR1 SEHNR and CDR2 FQNEAQ come from the germline V gene (reference sequence). The CDR3 DNA sequence: TGTGCCAGCAGCAGGGGACAGGGCTTGGCTAATGAAAAACTGTTTTTT. Protein product: CASSRGQGLANEKLFF.

The chain recombines TRBV3-1 (or the pseudogene TRBV3-2) with TRBJ1-2; TRBD1 aligns across 11 bases. V dropped 3 bases and J dropped 8; count of bases not matched to a gene: 11. Germline V gene sequence: CDR1 LGHDT, CDR2 YNNKEL (reference sequence). The CDR3 has 16 amino acids. The CDR3 DNA reads as TGTGCCAGCAGCCAGGATTTAGAGGGACAGGGGGACGGCTACACCTTC. Translated, it gives CASSQDLEGQGDGYTF.

This rearrangement joins TRBV19 to TRBJ1-1, with 8 positions matching TRBD1. Germline trimming cut 6 bases from V and 8 bases from J; bases unmatched to any gene: 5. The CDR3 runs 12 residues. The V gene's germline CDR1 is LNHDA and CDR2 SQIVND (reference sequence). This CDR3 reads CASRTGAREAFF. In nucleotides, the CDR3 is TGTGCCAGTAGGACAGGGGCCCGGGAAGCTTTCTTT.

This chain connects TRBV7-3 to TRBJ1-1; D call uncertain. V was trimmed by 0 bases and J by 2 bases, leaving 10 bases between them. The CDR3 is made up of 15 amino acids. Germline CDR1 and CDR2: SGHTA and FQGTGA. The CDR3 DNA reads TGTGCCAGCAGCTTAACGTTTGGGCCTAACACTGAAGCTTTCTTT. Translation gives CASSLTFGPNTEAFF.

The chain employs TRBV20-1 and TRBJ1-2; a possible D gene is TRBD1 (5 bases). The CDR3 is made up of 12 amino acids. Germline CDR1 and CDR2: DFQATT and SNEGSKA (reference sequence). V lost 3 bases, J lost 4 bases, and 9 bases lay in between. The CDR3, as DNA: TGCAGTGCTAGTAAAGGGGCCTATGGCTACACCTTC. This gives the protein CSASKGAYGYTF.

The V call is TRBV6-2 or TRBV6-3, the J call TRBJ1-1, with 11 bases matching TRBD1. J was trimmed by 4 bases and V by 6 bases; bases with no gene match: 4. Germline V gene sequence: CDR1 MNHEY, CDR2 SVGEGT. The CDR3 is 14 residues long. CDR3 nucleotides: TGTGCCAGCAGCCGGGACAGGGGGTCCACTGAAGCTTTCTTT. This encodes CASSRDRGSTEAFF.

This clone was found once. V gene TRBV19 combines with J gene TRBJ2-3, with 11 bases aligning to TRBD2. Germline V gene sequence: CDR1 LNHDA, CDR2 SQIVND (reference sequence). With 3 bases clipped from V and 6 bases from J, the junction kept 5 bases outside the gene matches. The CDR3 runs 15 residues. In DNA form, the CDR3 reads TGTGCCAGTAGTATTACTAGCGGGGGCTCCGATACGCAGTATTTT. Amino acid sequence: CASSITSGGSDTQYF.

The sample holds one count of this clone. The gene calls are TRBV5-4 and TRBJ2-1; D remains unclear. CDR1 and CDR2 (germline): SGHNT, YYREEE (reference sequence). There are 13 residues in the CDR3. With 4 bases removed from V and 3 bases from J, the gap between germline ends came to 8 bases. The CDR3 coding sequence is TGTGCCAGCAGCCTCAACTACTACAATGAGCAGTTCTTC. Translation: CASSLNYYNEQFF.

The rearrangement joins TRBV18 to TRBJ1-1; D unresolved. The CDR3 consists of 14 residues. Germline assignment: CDR1 KGHSH and CDR2 LQKENI. Trimming shortened V by 0 bases and J by 10 bases, and 15 bases separated the two germline ends. CDR3 sequence reads: CASSPPSRQVGAFF. CDR3 sequence (DNA): TGTGCCAGCTCACCACCATCTCGACAAGTTGGAGCTTTCTTT.

This clone was counted once. The chain carries TRBV10-3 and TRBJ2-5, with TRBD2 identical over 10 bases. CDR1 is ENHRY, CDR2 SYGVKD, per germline. This CDR3 has 14 amino acids. The J segment lost 5 bases and the V segment lost 3 bases, leaving 3 bases of the junction unmatched. The CDR3 loop reads CAISDPSGSETQYF. The CDR3 coding sequence is TGTGCCATCAGTGACCCTAGCGGGAGCGAGACCCAGTACTTC.

The V call is TRBV18, the J call TRBJ1-2; 8 nucleotides agree with TRBD1. Germline V lookup: CDR1 KGHSH, CDR2 LQKENI. Trimming cost V 6 bases and J 4 bases; bases outside gene matches: 10. This CDR3 contains 15 residues. The CDR3 DNA reads as TGTGCCAGCTCTACTTCAGGGGGCTCGGTCTATGGCTACACCTTC. Amino acid sequence: CASSTSGGSVYGYTF.

The J gene is TRBJ2-2, the V gene TRBV24-1, with D unclear. CDR1 KGHDR and CDR2 SFDVKD come from the germline V gene. V was trimmed by 6 bases and J by 4 bases, leaving 14 bases between them. This CDR3 spans 15 amino acids. The CDR3 DNA sequence: TGTGCCACCAGTAAAACGCCCCGTAGCACCGGGGAGCTGTTTTTT. As protein: CATSKTPRSTGELFF.

The chain employs TRBV9 and TRBJ2-2, with a possible D match to TRBD1 (6 bases). Trimming took 3 bases from V and 0 from J, leaving 21 bases between them. The length of the CDR3 is 19 residues. Germline assignment: CDR1 SGDLS and CDR2 YYNGEE. CDR3 bases: TGTGCCAGCAGCGCACGAAAAGGAAAAGACAGGTCGAACACCGGGGAGCTGTTTTTT. This gives the protein CASSARKGKDRSNTGELFF.

V and J are TRBV7-9 and TRBJ1-1; no firm D call. Trimming pared 4 bases from V and 0 bases from J, leaving 12 bases between. This CDR3 contains 15 residues. CDR1 SEHNR and CDR2 FQNEAQ come from the germline V gene (reference sequence). CDR3 in amino acids: CASSSPGNLNTEAFF. CDR3 DNA: TGTGCCAGCAGCTCCCCAGGAAACCTGAACACTGAAGCTTTCTTT.

This clone showed up just a few times. The rearrangement joins TRBV2 to TRBJ1-3, with D uncertain. The CDR3 has 12 amino acids. V gave up 6 bases and J gave up 2 bases, with 5 bases separating them. CDR1 and CDR2 (germline): SNHLY, FYNNEI. The CDR3 region is CASRTPGNTIYF. Here the CDR3 DNA reads TGTGCCAGCAGAACTCCTGGAAACACCATATATTTT.